This T cell receptor beta chain is from a study of T cell responses to AZD1222 COVID-19 vaccine. The overall study: Pooling covered second doses at about 4 or about 12 weeks.

Sequencing was performed with immunoSEQ multiplex PCR; in TCRdb, only in-frame clones are kept and a portion is missing. The profile shows approximately 100,000 clones, approximately 92% of them singletons. A note on this clone: Its antigen is as yet unknown.

Trimming shortened V by 8 bases and J by 0 bases, and 29 bases separated the two germline ends. CDR3 length: 19 residues. Germline CDR1 and CDR2: LNHDA and SQIVND (reference sequence). Study findings and constraints: Repertoire samples came only from after the peak T cell response. With dominance at 160-218 and 743-854, vaccine-associated CD4 TCRs spanned spike. At study baseline, merely over 5 AZD1222 recipients were seropositive.

The clonotype was recovered from an adult in good health. V usage is TRBV19 and J usage is TRBJ2-7; possible D gene TRBD2, 6 bases. The sequencing used peripheral blood, collected on day 0 of AZD1222 vaccination. Written as DNA, the CDR3 is TGTGCCAGTCAACCTGGACCGGGCGGGGCTATACTCGACTCCTACGAGCAGTACTTC. Translation gives CASQPGPGGAILDSYEQYF.